What follows describes a single T cell receptor beta chain. Its cognate antigen is unknown. The germline V gene has CDR1 MDHEN and CDR2 SYDVKM. The germline V and J ends were trimmed by 2 bases and 0 bases, with 5 bases remaining between them. CDR3 length: 14 amino acids. This record belongs to a study of cytomegalovirus exposure and HLA in healthy donors. Study summary: T cells numbering about 200 million yielded roughly 120 million unique TCR beta sequences in an earlier analysis.

Findings and caveats of the study: The likely origin of a cluster of highly shared sequence variants was a sequencing artifact. A later analysis reportedly identified an Asian-associated ancestry cluster as carrying fewer N-insertions than the 666-donor mean. A later analysis associated approximately 17,000 TCR beta sequences with HLA alleles at a 0.05 false discovery rate.

The PCR had 60 Vbeta and 13 Jbeta primers. Sequencing was performed with immunoSEQ multiplex PCR; in TCRdb, only in-frame clones are kept and a portion is missing. This sample has about 120,000 clones, with 70% to 80% found just once. Sequences were obtained from PBMCs. The chain couples TRBV28 to TRBJ1-5, with D uncertain. The sequence derives from a woman aged 18-29 years in good health and CMV-seronegative. Here the CDR3 reads CASSLRGSNQPQHF. CDR3 DNA: TGTGCCAGCAGTTTACGCGGTAGCAATCAGCCCCAGCATTTT.